This TCR beta chain appears in the sequencing data of a study of blood T cell repertoires in COVID-19. This CDR3 comprises 17 residues. CDR1 and CDR2 (germline): SGDLS, YYNGEE. J gave up 4 bases and V 0 bases, and 11 bases lay outside the gene matches. Assay: immunoSEQ multiplex PCR; the TCRdb copy retains only in-frame clones and omits some. The table records around 160,000 clones, about nine tenths of them present only once. The chain uses TRBV9 and TRBJ1-2, with 8 positions matching TRBD1. The material sequenced was PBMCs or T cells enriched from blood (not recorded which). The clonotype originates from a woman aged 40 to 50 who had been exposed to COVID-19. The CDR3 sequence: CASSVDPPGQGVYGYTF. For the CDR3, the DNA is TGTGCCAGCAGCGTAGACCCCCCCGGACAGGGAGTCTATGGCTACACCTTC.